These T cell receptor beta chains were read from a single sample in a study of blood T cell repertoires in COVID-19. Here immunoSEQ multiplex PCR was the method, and the copy in TCRdb shows in-frame clones only, minus some. The sample shows around 300,000 clones, over 85% of them seen only once. Input material: PBMCs or T cells enriched from blood (not recorded which). Receptor source: a woman aged 60-75 years who had recovered from COVID-19. CDR3s include the opening cysteine and the closing phenylalanine or tryptophan. Fields, in order: D gene, V gene, J gene, clone size, CDR3 DNA, CDR3 protein. D genes are given only for firm matches. A row's size may be missing; if present it is once, few, many or a size class.

d_call: NA
v_call: TRBV12-3/TRBV12-4
j_call: TRBJ1-2
clone_size: NA
cdr3_nt: TGTGCCAGCAGTTTAGGAGGATTCTATGGCTACACCTTC
cdr3_aa: CASSLGGFYGYTF

d_call: NA
v_call: TRBV24-1
j_call: TRBJ1-5
clone_size: NA
cdr3_nt: TGTGCCACCAGTGCGGAAGGGGCCAATCAGCCCCAGCATTTT
cdr3_aa: CATSAEGANQPQHF

d_call: NA
v_call: TRBV12-3/TRBV12-4
j_call: TRBJ2-1
clone_size: NA
cdr3_nt: TGTGCCAGCAGTTTGCGGGTCGAGCAGTTCTTC
cdr3_aa: CASSLRVEQFF

d_call: NA
v_call: TRBV4-1
j_call: TRBJ2-5
clone_size: NA
cdr3_nt: TGCGCCAGCAGCCAAGGGGTGGATCAGGGTCGAGAGACCCAGTACTTC
cdr3_aa: CASSQGVDQGRETQYF

d_call: TRBD1
v_call: TRBV29-1
j_call: TRBJ1-2
clone_size: NA
cdr3_nt: TGCAGCGTTCAACCCCTTAGGACAGGGATAGACTATGGCTACACCTTC
cdr3_aa: CSVQPLRTGIDYGYTF

d_call: NA
v_call: TRBV5-6
j_call: TRBJ1-4
clone_size: NA
cdr3_nt: TGTGCCAGCAGCTTGGCCGGGGTGGGAAATGAAAAACTGTTTTTT
cdr3_aa: CASSLAGVGNEKLFF

d_call: NA
v_call: TRBV15
j_call: TRBJ1-2
clone_size: NA
cdr3_nt: TGTGCCACCAGCAGCCCCGGCCGTGCGGGGGGCTACACCTTC
cdr3_aa: CATSSPGRAGGYTF

d_call: NA
v_call: TRBV15
j_call: TRBJ1-2
clone_size: NA
cdr3_nt: TGTGCCACCAGGGGGCTCGATGGCTACACCTTC
cdr3_aa: CATRGLDGYTF

d_call: NA
v_call: TRBV7-2
j_call: TRBJ2-5
clone_size: NA
cdr3_nt: TGTGCCAGCAGCCGTTTCCTTCCCGAGACCCAGTACTTC
cdr3_aa: CASSRFLPETQYF

d_call: TRBD1
v_call: TRBV19
j_call: TRBJ2-1
clone_size: once
cdr3_nt: TGTGCCAGTAGTTCCCCAAGGGGGCTGATTAATGAGCAGTTCTTC
cdr3_aa: CASSSPRGLINEQFF

d_call: NA
v_call: TRBV5-4
j_call: TRBJ2-5
clone_size: NA
cdr3_nt: TGTGCCAGCAGCCAGGACAGTACGGAGACCCAGTACTTC
cdr3_aa: CASSQDSTETQYF

d_call: NA
v_call: TRBV28
j_call: TRBJ1-2
clone_size: NA
cdr3_nt: TGTGCCAGCTCGTTCAGGGGTGGCTATGGCTACACCTTC
cdr3_aa: CASSFRGGYGYTF

d_call: NA
v_call: TRBV6-4
j_call: TRBJ2-7
clone_size: few
cdr3_nt: TGTGCCAGCAGTCCTACAGGGTTAACGGACGAGCAGTACTTC
cdr3_aa: CASSPTGLTDEQYF

d_call: TRBD1
v_call: TRBV18
j_call: TRBJ1-1
clone_size: NA
cdr3_nt: TGTGCCAGCTCACCGGGACAGGGCACTGAAGCTTTCTTT
cdr3_aa: CASSPGQGTEAFF

d_call: NA
v_call: TRBV7-8
j_call: TRBJ2-1
clone_size: NA
cdr3_nt: TGTGCCAGCAGTAAACGGAGGGACGCAAAGTACAATGAGCAGTTCTTC
cdr3_aa: CASSKRRDAKYNEQFF

d_call: NA
v_call: TRBV7-9
j_call: TRBJ1-1
clone_size: NA
cdr3_nt: TGTGCCAGCAGACTAATGGGGAACACTGAAGCTTTCTTT
cdr3_aa: CASRLMGNTEAFF

d_call: NA
v_call: TRBV7-3
j_call: TRBJ1-1
clone_size: NA
cdr3_nt: TGTGCCAGCAGCTCGGGAGGAGAAGCTTTCTTT
cdr3_aa: CASSSGGEAFF

d_call: NA
v_call: TRBV10-3
j_call: TRBJ1-3
clone_size: NA
cdr3_nt: TGTGCCATCAGTGAGGGTGTTAGCTCTGGAAACACCATATATTTT
cdr3_aa: CAISEGVSSGNTIYF

d_call: TRBD1
v_call: TRBV19
j_call: TRBJ2-3
clone_size: NA
cdr3_nt: TGTGCCAGTAGTATTGGGGACAGGGGCACAGATACGCAGTATTTT
cdr3_aa: CASSIGDRGTDTQYF

d_call: TRBD2
v_call: TRBV7-8
j_call: TRBJ2-2
clone_size: NA
cdr3_nt: TGTGCCAGCAGCCGAGCGGGGCAGACCCGCGGGGAGCTGTTTTTT
cdr3_aa: CASSRAGQTRGELFF

d_call: TRBD1
v_call: TRBV19
j_call: TRBJ2-2
clone_size: NA
cdr3_nt: TGTGCCAGTTCCCCCGACAGGGGGGCCGGGGAGCTGTTTTTT
cdr3_aa: CASSPDRGAGELFF

d_call: NA
v_call: TRBV20-1
j_call: TRBJ1-5
clone_size: NA
cdr3_nt: TGCAGTGCTAGTTCTTTCGGGCAGGGTAGTGAGCCCCAGCATTTT
cdr3_aa: CSASSFGQGSEPQHF

d_call: NA
v_call: TRBV7-6
j_call: TRBJ2-1
clone_size: NA
cdr3_nt: TGTGCCAGCAGCCCGGGGGGCTGGAATGAGCAGTTCTTC
cdr3_aa: CASSPGGWNEQFF

d_call: NA
v_call: TRBV5-5
j_call: TRBJ2-2
clone_size: NA
cdr3_nt: TGTGCCAGCAGCTTGGCCGCGAACACCGGGGAGCTGTTTTTT
cdr3_aa: CASSLAANTGELFF